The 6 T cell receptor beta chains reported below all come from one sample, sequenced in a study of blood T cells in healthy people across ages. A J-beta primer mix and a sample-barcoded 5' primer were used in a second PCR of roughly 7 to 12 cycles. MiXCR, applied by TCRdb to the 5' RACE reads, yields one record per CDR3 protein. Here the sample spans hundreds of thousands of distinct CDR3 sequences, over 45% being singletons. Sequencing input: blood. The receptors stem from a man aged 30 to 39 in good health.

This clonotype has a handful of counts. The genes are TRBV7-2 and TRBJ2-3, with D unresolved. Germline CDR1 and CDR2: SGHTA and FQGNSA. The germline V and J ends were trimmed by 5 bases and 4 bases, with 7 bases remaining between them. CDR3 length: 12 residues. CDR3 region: CASSDVADTQYF. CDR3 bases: TGTGCCAGCAGCGACGTGGCAGATACGCAGTATTTT. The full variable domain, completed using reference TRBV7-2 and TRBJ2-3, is GAGVSQSPSNKVTEKGKDVELRCDPISGHTALYWYRQSLGQGLEFLIYFQGNSAPDKSGLPSDRFSAERTGGSVSTLTIQRTQQEDSAVYLCASSDVADTQYFGPGTRLTVL.

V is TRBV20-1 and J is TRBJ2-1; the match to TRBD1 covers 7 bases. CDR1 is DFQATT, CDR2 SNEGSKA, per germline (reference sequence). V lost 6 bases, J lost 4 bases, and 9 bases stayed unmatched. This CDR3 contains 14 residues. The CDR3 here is CSAGPRDRYNEQFF. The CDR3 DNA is TGCAGTGCCGGGCCTCGGGACAGATACAATGAGCAGTTCTTC.

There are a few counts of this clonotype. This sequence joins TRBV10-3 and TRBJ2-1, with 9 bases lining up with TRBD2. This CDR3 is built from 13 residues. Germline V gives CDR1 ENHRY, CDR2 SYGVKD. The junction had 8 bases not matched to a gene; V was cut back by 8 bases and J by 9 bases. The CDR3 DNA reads TGTGCCATCGGAGCGGGAGGCGGGGGTGAGCAGTTCTTC. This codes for CAIGAGGGGEQFF.

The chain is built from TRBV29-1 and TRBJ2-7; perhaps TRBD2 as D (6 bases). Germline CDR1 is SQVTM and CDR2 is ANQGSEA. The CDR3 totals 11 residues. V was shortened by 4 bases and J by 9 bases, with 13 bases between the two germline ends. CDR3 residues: CSVGGLSGQYF. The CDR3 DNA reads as TGCAGCGTTGGGGGACTGAGTGGGCAGTACTTC.

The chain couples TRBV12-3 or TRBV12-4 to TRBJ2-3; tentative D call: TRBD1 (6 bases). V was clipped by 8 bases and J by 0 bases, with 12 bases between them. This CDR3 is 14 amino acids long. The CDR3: CASQQGVSTDTQYF. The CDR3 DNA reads TGTGCCAGCCAACAGGGCGTAAGCACAGATACGCAGTATTTT.

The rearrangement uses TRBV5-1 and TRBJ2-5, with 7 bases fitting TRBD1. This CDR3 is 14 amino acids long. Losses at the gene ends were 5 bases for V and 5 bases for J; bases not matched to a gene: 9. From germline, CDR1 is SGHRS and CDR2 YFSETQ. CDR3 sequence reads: CASRGQPGDETQYF. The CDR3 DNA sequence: TGCGCCAGCAGGGGACAGCCCGGTGATGAGACCCAGTACTTC.